These T cell receptor beta chains were read from a single sample in a study of blood T cell repertoires in COVID-19. The table came from immunoSEQ multiplex PCR; TCRdb's copy has only in-frame clones and leaves some out. The profile covers 100,000 to 150,000 clones, with roughly 90% appearing a single time and around 2.1% taken by the ten largest. Sequencing was done on a sample of peripheral blood. The receptors originated from a man over 45 with COVID-19, enrolled during active disease. CDR3s include the opening cysteine and the closing phenylalanine or tryptophan. A D gene is named only where the DNA matches it firmly. Some rows mark clone size as missing; the rest say once, few, many or name a class of expanded clone.

once	TRBV12-3/TRBV12-4	TRBJ2-6	13	-	CASRRVGANVLTF	TGTGCCAGCAGACGGGTCGGGGCCAACGTCCTGACTTTC
-	TRBV20-1	TRBJ2-7	11	-	CSAVTRYEQYF	TGCAGTGCGGTAACTCGGTACGAGCAGTACTTC
-	TRBV3-1/TRBV3-2	TRBJ2-1	16	TRBD2	CASSNIAGGPAGEQFF	TGTGCCAGCAGTAACATAGCGGGAGGGCCGGCGGGTGAGCAGTTCTTC
-	TRBV19	TRBJ2-2	15	TRBD1	CASSTRQGHTGELFF	TGTGCCAGTAGTACCCGACAGGGCCACACCGGGGAGCTGTTTTTT
-	TRBV19	TRBJ1-5	14	-	CASRRVSLNQPQHF	TGTGCCAGTAGAAGAGTTAGCCTAAATCAGCCCCAGCATTTT
-	TRBV2	TRBJ2-2	15	-	CASSTQGGDTGELFF	TGTGCCAGCAGTACCCAGGGGGGAGACACCGGGGAGCTGTTTTTT
-	TRBV5-1	TRBJ2-5	18	TRBD2	CASSSGLAGEGLGETQYF	TGCGCCAGCAGCTCCGGACTAGCGGGAGAAGGTTTGGGAGAGACCCAGTACTTC
-	TRBV4-3	TRBJ2-1	15	-	CASSQDAAEYNEQFF	TGCGCCAGCAGCCAAGATGCAGCGGAGTACAATGAGCAGTTCTTC
-	TRBV28	TRBJ1-4	16	TRBD1	CASSFSGGGTNEKLFF	TGTGCCAGCAGTTTTTCAGGGGGCGGCACTAATGAAAAACTGTTTTTT
-	TRBV28	TRBJ2-5	10	-	CASRGETQYF	TGTGCCAGCAGGGGCGAGACCCAGTACTTC
-	TRBV7-2	TRBJ2-5	16	TRBD2	CASSRGGLAHQETQYF	TGTGCCAGCAGCAGAGGGGGACTAGCGCACCAAGAGACCCAGTACTTC
-	TRBV5-1	TRBJ2-5	14	-	CASSLGLGGETQYF	TGCGCCAGCAGCTTGGGACTTGGTGGGGAGACCCAGTACTTC
once	TRBV5-5	TRBJ1-5	14	-	CASSLSSPNQPQHF	TGTGCCAGCAGCTTGTCCAGTCCCAATCAGCCCCAGCATTTT
-	TRBV11-2	TRBJ2-7	13	-	CASNSQGGHEQYF	TGTGCCAGCAATTCCCAGGGGGGCCACGAGCAGTACTTC
-	TRBV7-3	TRBJ2-2	14	-	CASSFGGNTGELFF	TGTGCCAGCAGCTTCGGTGGGAACACCGGGGAGCTGTTTTTT
-	TRBV6-5	TRBJ2-6	14	-	CASRRDAGANVLTF	TGTGCCAGCAGGAGGGATGCTGGGGCCAACGTCCTGACTTTC
once	TRBV6-6	TRBJ1-3	13	-	CASNGQNGNTIYF	TGTGCCAGCAACGGACAGAATGGAAACACCATATATTTT
-	TRBV5-8	TRBJ1-3	16	-	CASSLRGGSSGNTIYF	TGTGCCAGCAGCTTGCGAGGCGGGAGCTCTGGAAACACCATATATTTT
-	TRBV10-3	TRBJ2-3	15	TRBD2	CAISQGLAGADTQYF	TGTGCCATCAGTCAAGGACTAGCGGGGGCAGATACGCAGTATTTT
-	TRBV30	TRBJ1-3	14	-	CAWSGQGLGNTIYF	TGTGCCTGGAGCGGTCAGGGTTTAGGAAACACCATATATTTT
few	TRBV10-2	TRBJ2-2	17	TRBD2	CASSAWVAGENTGELFF	TGCGCCAGCTCGGCATGGGTAGCGGGAGAGAACACCGGGGAGCTGTTTTTT
-	TRBV20-1	TRBJ2-3	16	TRBD2	CSASKGASGSTDTQYF	TGCAGTGCTAGTAAAGGGGCTAGCGGTAGCACAGATACGCAGTATTTT
-	TRBV5-1	TRBJ1-1	14	-	CASSLTGSNTEAFF	TGCGCCAGCAGCTTGACAGGGTCGAACACTGAAGCTTTCTTT
-	TRBV4-1	TRBJ1-2	15	-	CASSQEQINFYGYTF	TGCGCCAGCAGCCAAGAACAGATAAACTTCTATGGCTACACCTTC
few	TRBV19	TRBJ1-2	14	-	CASSIDLQGYGYTF	TGTGCCAGTAGTATAGATCTCCAGGGGTATGGCTACACCTTC
once	TRBV7-9	TRBJ1-5	16	TRBD1	CASSLGTGDPNQPQHF	TGTGCCAGCAGCTTGGGGACAGGGGACCCCAATCAGCCCCAGCATTTT
-	TRBV25-1	TRBJ2-2	15	-	CASSELRAGTGELFF	TGTGCCAGCAGTGAATTAAGGGCGGGCACCGGGGAGCTGTTTTTT
-	TRBV11-2	TRBJ1-2	14	-	CASSLISPPMGYTF	TGTGCCAGCAGCTTAATATCGCCTCCTATGGGCTACACCTTC
-	TRBV7-2	TRBJ2-7	15	-	CASSLQPGRSYEQYF	TGTGCCAGCAGCTTACAACCGGGTCGCTCCTACGAGCAGTACTTC
-	TRBV12-3/TRBV12-4	TRBJ2-2	13	-	CASRRTFTGELFF	TGTGCCAGCAGACGGACATTCACCGGGGAGCTGTTTTTT
-	TRBV2	TRBJ2-3	14	-	CASRGWQGTDTQYF	TGTGCCAGCAGAGGATGGCAGGGCACAGATACGCAGTATTTT
-	TRBV6-5	TRBJ2-1	14	-	CATVGTSAPNEQFF	TGTGCCACGGTCGGGACTTCCGCGCCCAATGAGCAGTTCTTC
-	TRBV24-1	TRBJ2-3	15	TRBD2	CATSELTSGPDTQYF	TGTGCCACCAGTGAACTGACTAGCGGGCCAGATACGCAGTATTTT
-	TRBV5-8	TRBJ1-5	15	TRBD1	CASSLTGTDNQPQHF	TGTGCCAGCAGCTTGACCGGGACAGACAATCAGCCCCAGCATTTT
-	TRBV29-1	TRBJ2-5	14	TRBD1	CSVARRDREETQYF	TGCAGCGTCGCCCGAAGGGACAGAGAAGAGACCCAGTACTTC
-	TRBV10-1	TRBJ1-1	13	-	CASSSGSGTEAFF	TGCGCCAGCAGTTCAGGGTCCGGCACTGAAGCTTTCTTT
once	TRBV5-6	TRBJ2-7	14	TRBD1	CASSPQGAIYEQYF	TGTGCCAGCAGCCCTCAGGGGGCTATCTACGAGCAGTACTTC
-	TRBV19	TRBJ1-2	14	TRBD1	CASSWTGTGHGYTF	TGTGCCAGTAGCTGGACCGGGACAGGGCATGGCTACACCTTC
-	TRBV4-2	TRBJ2-2	15	-	CASSQVGQVGGELFF	TGTGCCAGCAGCCAAGTGGGGCAGGTCGGCGGGGAGCTGTTTTTT
-	TRBV5-5	TRBJ2-2	14	-	CASSPQTNTGELFF	TGTGCCAGCAGCCCACAGACGAACACCGGGGAGCTGTTTTTT
once	TRBV4-2	TRBJ1-1	13	-	CASSQYRITEAFF	TGTGCCAGCAGCCAATACAGGATCACTGAAGCTTTCTTT
-	TRBV19	TRBJ1-5	14	-	CASSPEAGNQPQHF	TGTGCCAGTTCCCCCGAGGCAGGGAACCAGCCCCAGCATTTT
-	TRBV7-6	TRBJ2-3	15	-	CASSLKAWYSDTQYF	TGTGCCAGCAGCTTGAAAGCCTGGTATTCAGATACGCAGTATTTT
few	TRBV5-1	TRBJ2-3	17	-	CASSLAQGIISTDTQYF	TGCGCCAGCAGCTTGGCGCAGGGGATAATCAGTACAGATACGCAGTATTTT
-	TRBV15	TRBJ2-7	16	TRBD2	CATRGGRSSGFLKQYF	TGTGCCACCAGAGGAGGACGGTCTAGCGGTTTCTTGAAGCAGTACTTC
-	TRBV5-1	TRBJ1-1	14	-	CASSPLGGTNEAFF	TGCGCCAGCAGCCCCCTTGGGGGGACGAATGAAGCTTTCTTT
-	TRBV19	TRBJ2-7	13	TRBD1	CASSETGGYEQYF	TGTGCCAGTAGTGAAACAGGGGGCTACGAGCAGTACTTC
-	TRBV15	TRBJ1-1	15	-	CATSRDLGRQAEAFF	TGTGCCACCAGCAGAGATTTAGGAAGACAGGCTGAAGCTTTCTTT
few	TRBV7-8	TRBJ1-1	14	-	CASSIREGGTEAFF	TGTGCCAGCAGCATCAGGGAAGGAGGGACTGAAGCTTTCTTT
-	TRBV7-9	TRBJ2-1	15	-	CASSSWGGPYNEQFF	TGTGCCAGCAGCTCTTGGGGGGGCCCCTACAATGAGCAGTTCTTC
-	TRBV29-1	TRBJ2-7	11	-	CSVGVGNEQYF	TGCAGCGTGGGAGTCGGCAACGAGCAGTACTTC
-	TRBV3-1/TRBV3-2	TRBJ2-7	12	-	CASSQGRNEQYF	TGTGCCAGCAGCCAAGGGAGGAATGAGCAGTACTTC
-	TRBV11-2	TRBJ2-2	14	TRBD2	CASGAGGVTGELFF	TGTGCCAGCGGAGCGGGAGGGGTCACCGGGGAGCTGTTTTTT
-	TRBV10-2	TRBJ1-5	18	-	CASSELGGGMLSNQPQHF	TGCGCCAGCAGTGAATTAGGGGGGGGGATGCTAAGCAATCAGCCCCAGCATTTT
-	TRBV7-9	TRBJ1-4	15	-	CASSLSQGVNEKLFF	TGTGCCAGCAGCTTAAGTCAAGGGGTTAATGAAAAACTGTTTTTT
-	TRBV19	TRBJ1-4	15	TRBD1	CASRTGVATNEKLFF	TGTGCCAGCAGGACAGGGGTTGCAACTAATGAAAAACTGTTTTTT